Listed below are T cell receptor beta chains from one sample, sequenced in a study of CD8 T cells in Susac syndrome. TCRdb processed the immunoSEQ multiplex PCR reads anew with MiXCR; each CDR3 protein has one entry. The sample consists of approximately 200,000 distinct CDR3 sequences, approximately 95% of them appearing once. Specimen: CD4+ T cells from PBMCs. Receptor source: a human donor with multiple sclerosis. Both conserved end residues are part of each CDR3. D genes are given only for firm matches.

d_call v_call cdr3_aa
NA TRBV10-3 CAITMDSSGANVLTF
TRBD2 TRBV30 CAWSKGLAVNNEQFF
NA TRBV9 CASSSRSNTEAFF
NA TRBV7-2 CARGTESTDTQYF
TRBD2 TRBV7-3 CASSSRAGVSYNEQFF
NA TRBV19 CASRGVQGRAQETQYF
NA TRBV27 CASPYRGRTEAFF
NA TRBV5-1 CASSLDAGSRNEQFF
TRBD2 TRBV6-2/TRBV6-3 CASSSRRTSGSYEQYF
NA TRBV20-1 CSAPNRVETQYF
NA TRBV5-1 CANPQGSERREAQYF
NA TRBV2 CASSERRQHTEAFF
TRBD2 TRBV30 CAWSFAAGGEQFF